This T cell receptor (beta chain) came from a study of blood T cell repertoires in COVID-19. Across the study: COVID-19 samples, acute and convalescent, were from the United States, Italy and Spain. T cells, B-cell-depleted T cells, or PBMCs provided the cDNA or gDNA that served as material.

In the original workflow: Amplification of reference gene primers provided the estimated nucleated cell counts. Repertoires were generated with immunoSEQ multiplex PCR, while TCRdb's copy carries only in-frame clones and drops some. D and trimming come from the DNA, and the V and J calls and clone size come from that table. The sample includes roughly 220,000 clones, roughly 80% seen only once; the top ten take approximately 1.4%. Enrollees, about 18 to 100 years old, lived in fewer than 25 US areas. Per germline, CDR1 SGHNT and CDR2 YYREEE (reference sequence). This CDR3 has 14 residues. Between the trimmed V and J ends, which lost 4 bases and 6 bases, there was a span of 11 bases.

Sequencing input: PBMCs or T cells enriched from blood (not recorded which). The receptor was isolated from a woman in her forties with acute COVID-19. The chain couples TRBV5-4 to TRBJ1-6; tentative D call: TRBD1 (5 bases). The CDR3 nucleotides are TGTGCCAGCAGCCCAGACAGACTTAATTCACCCCTCCACTTT. Amino acids: CASSPDRLNSPLHF. The full variable domain, in which reference TRBV5-4 and TRBJ1-6 provide the parts outside the CDR3, is ETGVTQSPTHLIKTRGQQVTLRCSSQSGHNTVSWYQQALGQGPQFIFQYYREEENGRGNFPPRFSGLQFPNYSSELNVNALELDDSALYLCASSPDRLNSPLHFGNGTRLTVT.